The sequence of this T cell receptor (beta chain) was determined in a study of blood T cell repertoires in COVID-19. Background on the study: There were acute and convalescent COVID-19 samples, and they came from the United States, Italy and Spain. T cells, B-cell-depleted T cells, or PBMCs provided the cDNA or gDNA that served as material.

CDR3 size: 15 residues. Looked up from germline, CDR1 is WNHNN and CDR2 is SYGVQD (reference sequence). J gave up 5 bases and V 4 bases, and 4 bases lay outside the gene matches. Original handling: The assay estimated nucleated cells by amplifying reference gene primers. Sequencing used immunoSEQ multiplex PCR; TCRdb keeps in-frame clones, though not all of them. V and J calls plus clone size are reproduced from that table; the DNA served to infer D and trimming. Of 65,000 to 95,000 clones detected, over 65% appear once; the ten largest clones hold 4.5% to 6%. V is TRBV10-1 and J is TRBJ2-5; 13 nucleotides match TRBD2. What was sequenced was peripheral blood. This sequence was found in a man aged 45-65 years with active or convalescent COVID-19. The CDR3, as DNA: TGCGCCAGCAGTGGACTAGCGGGGGGAGGTGAGACCCAGTACTTC. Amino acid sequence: CASSGLAGGGETQYF.